The sequence of this T cell receptor (beta chain) was determined in a study of T cell responses to AZD1222 COVID-19 vaccine. Study-level results: The donor group comprised mostly white British people and more females; the analysis possibly underestimated clonal diversity.

Clones were sequenced by immunoSEQ multiplex PCR, and TCRdb holds only the in-frame ones, with some missing. The data contain under 130,000 clones, nearly 90% of them singletons. As concerns this clone: The antigen remains unidentified.

This CDR3 has 17 residues. V shed 2 bases and J shed 0 bases, with 15 bases lying between them. Germline CDR1 reads SNHLY; CDR2 reads FYNNEI. The receptor comes from an adult who received the AZD1222 COVID-19 vaccine. J is TRBJ2-3 and V is TRBV2, with a tentative D call TRBD2 (6 bases). Specimen: peripheral blood, collected 28 days after the second AZD1222 dose. The CDR3, as DNA: TGTGCCAGCAGTGAAAGTGAGCGGGTGGATAGCACAGATACGCAGTATTTT. This encodes CASSESERVDSTDTQYF.